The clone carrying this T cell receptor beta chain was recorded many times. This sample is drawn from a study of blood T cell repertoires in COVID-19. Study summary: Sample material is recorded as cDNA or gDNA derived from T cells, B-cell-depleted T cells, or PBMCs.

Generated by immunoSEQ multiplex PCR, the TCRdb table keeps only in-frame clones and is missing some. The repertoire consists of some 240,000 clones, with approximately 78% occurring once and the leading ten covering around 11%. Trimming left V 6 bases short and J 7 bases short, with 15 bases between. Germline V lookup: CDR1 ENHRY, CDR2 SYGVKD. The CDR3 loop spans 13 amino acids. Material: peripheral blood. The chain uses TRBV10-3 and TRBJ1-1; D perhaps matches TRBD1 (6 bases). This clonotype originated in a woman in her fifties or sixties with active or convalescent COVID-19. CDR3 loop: CAISEDDRFEAFF. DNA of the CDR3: TGTGCCATCAGCGAAGATGACAGGTTTGAAGCTTTCTTT.